Sequencing of this T cell receptor beta chain was carried out in a study of long-term antiretroviral therapy in people with HIV. Whole-study results and caveats: Narrower CDR3 length ranges marked HIV repertoires relative to controls. Adherence to ART, viral resistance and therapy changes lacked any data. Diversity rose after ART but stayed below transplant donor controls.

Assay version v3.0 of immunoSEQ was used, and it was run at survey level. The table came from immunoSEQ multiplex PCR; TCRdb's copy has only in-frame clones and leaves some out. Of about 33,000 clones listed, approximately 80% are singletons. A remark on this clone: The antigen is not known.

Unmatched junction bases numbered 8, after V lost 5 bases and J lost 1 base. The CDR3 runs 16 residues. CDR1 and CDR2 (germline): SGHAT, FQNNGV. The V gene is TRBV11-2, the J gene TRBJ1-2; 9 positions match TRBD1. This sequence was found in a woman between 45 and 65 years old with HIV. Sequencing used unsorted PBMCs, obtained 2 years after starting antiretroviral therapy. The CDR3 sequence: CASSGLRTGDNYGYTF. CDR3 coding DNA: TGTGCCAGCAGCGGTCTTAGGACAGGGGATAACTATGGCTACACCTTC.